The subject of this entry is one T cell receptor (beta chain). Donors were Caucasian adults residing in Nashville, Tennessee, USA. Splitting the CD4+ cells yielded a CD45RA+ naive subset and a CD45RA-negative memory subset. The data are from a study of shared clonotypes between healthy human individuals. TCRdb's table, derived via immunoSEQ multiplex PCR, lists solely in-frame clones and lacks some. The sample holds 850,000 to 1,200,000 clones; around 75% are singletons and the top ten take roughly 1.5%. V lost 5 bases and J lost 2, with 7 bases in between. Germline values: CDR1 SGHVS, CDR2 FQNEAQ. This CDR3 spans 12 amino acids.

The chain recombines TRBV7-8 with TRBJ2-7; D is unresolved. The clonotype was recovered from a man aged 18 to 35 in good health. Sequencing was done on a sample of memory CD4+ T cells sorted from blood. Indicated subset: CD45RA-negative fraction. CDR3 nucleotides: TGTGCCAGCAGCCCCGCAGCCTACGAGCAGTACTTC. This gives the protein CASSPAAYEQYF.